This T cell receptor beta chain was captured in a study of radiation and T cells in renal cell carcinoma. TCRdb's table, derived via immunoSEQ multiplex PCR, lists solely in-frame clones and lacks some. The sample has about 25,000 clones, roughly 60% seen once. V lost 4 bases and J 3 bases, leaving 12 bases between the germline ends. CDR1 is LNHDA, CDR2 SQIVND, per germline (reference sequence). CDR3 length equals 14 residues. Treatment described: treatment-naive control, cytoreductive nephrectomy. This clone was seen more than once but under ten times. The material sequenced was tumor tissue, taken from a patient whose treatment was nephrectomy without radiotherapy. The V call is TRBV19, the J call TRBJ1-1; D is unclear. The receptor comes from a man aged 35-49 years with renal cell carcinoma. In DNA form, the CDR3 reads TGTGCCAGTAGTACCCCGCCCCGGCACACTGAAGCTTTCTTT. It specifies CASSTPPRHTEAFF.